Listed here is a single TCR beta chain. This specimen belongs to a study of OX40 agonist ivuxolimab in advanced cancers. The germline V and J ends were trimmed by 3 bases and 0 bases, with 10 bases remaining between them. Germline CDR1 and CDR2: LNHDA and SQIVND (reference sequence). This CDR3 region has 15 residues. Data came from immunoSEQ multiplex PCR; TCRdb stores just in-frame clones and leaves some out. The data show around 100,000 clones, with 90% to 96% seen just once and roughly 2% held by the top ten. This TCR came from an adult with an advanced solid tumor such as melanoma, head and neck, liver or kidney cancer. The chain combines TRBV19 with TRBJ2-3; D gene uncertain. Sample: CD4+ or CD8+ T cells sorted from blood, taken in a trial of the OX40 agonist ivuxolimab. This CDR3 is CASSIIAASTDTQYF. The DNA for the CDR3 is TGTGCCAGTAGTATTATCGCGGCAAGCACAGATACGCAGTATTTT.